This T cell receptor (beta chain) was identified in a study of regulatory T cells in long-lasting Graves disease. Combining iRepertoire HTBI primers with Arm-PCR of CDR3 regions, the authors built TCR beta libraries. TCRdb independently ran MiXCR on the multiplex PCR reads; one entry per CDR3 protein. This sample has 350,000 to 500,000 distinct CDR3 sequences, with roughly 15% found just once. Time point: newly diagnosed GD, antithyroid drugs for less than 3 months. Following extraction of RNA from PBMCs, that RNA was used to make the TCR library. Collection of peripheral blood (around 10 milliliters) was done using EDTA tubes. Per the germline V gene, CDR1 is MNHEY and CDR2 is SVGEGT. The CDR3 spans 19 residues. J was trimmed by 1 base and V by 5 bases; bases with no gene match: 16. These records were also assigned to another study, of T cells in Graves' hyperthyroidism and ophthalmopathy. This second study says: RT-PCR in the first round (using the HTBI primer set) targeted the TCR CDR3.

This receptor was taken from a woman aged 30 to 39 with Graves disease. The starting material was peripheral blood mononuclear cells (PBMCs), obtained at new diagnosis, from a patient treated with antithyroid drugs. The chain links TRBV6-2 or TRBV6-3 to TRBJ2-3, with TRBD2 matching over 9 bases. CDR3 region: CASSEAYSGGVSGTDTQYF. The DNA of the CDR3 is TGTGCCAGCAGTGAAGCGTATAGCGGGGGAGTCTCAGGCACAGATACGCAGTATTTT.